This section outlines one T cell receptor (beta chain) sequence together with its context. This sample was included in a study of T cells in Graves' hyperthyroidism and ophthalmopathy. Researchers amplified the TCR beta CDR3 regions from RNA transcripts. The HTBI primer set served for first-round RT-PCR of the TCR CDR3. TCRdb redid the calling of the multiplex PCR reads with MiXCR, one entry per CDR3 protein. This sample has around 450,000 distinct CDR3 sequences, with roughly 15% found just once. The trim removed 2 bases at V and 4 bases at J, leaving 3 bases unmatched. Germline V gives CDR1 SGHAT, CDR2 FQNNGV. This CDR3 region has 15 residues.

This sequence joins TRBV11-2 and TRBJ1-5; 9 positions agree with TRBD1. Sequenced sample: blood. This TCR came from a woman younger than 35 with Graves' hyperthyroidism. This CDR3 reads CASSLFGQGNQPQHF. The CDR3 DNA is TGTGCCAGCAGCTTATTCGGACAGGGGAATCAGCCCCAGCATTTT.